This record looks at one T cell receptor (beta chain) sequence and its context. The repertoire was sequenced with immunoSEQ multiplex PCR; TCRdb's copy has only in-frame clones and lacks some. The table records more than 55,000 clones, around 94% of them present only once. This entry belongs to a study of T cell changes during pregnancy in multiple sclerosis. This CDR3 has 14 residues. From germline, CDR1 is LNHDA and CDR2 SQIVND (reference sequence). Trimming cost V 5 bases and J 2 bases; bases outside gene matches: 4. Sample: CD8+ T cells from peripheral blood mononuclear cells, taken after pregnancy. This chain uses TRBV19 with TRBJ2-7; 9 nucleotides agree with TRBD1. The sequence was obtained from a female donor with multiple sclerosis, enrolled in a pregnancy study. CDR3 nucleotide sequence: TGTGCCAGTAGTCGGACAGGGGATGCCTACGAGCAGTACTTC. The encoded protein is CASSRTGDAYEQYF.